This T cell receptor (beta chain) was documented in a study of immune evolution from preneoplasia to lung adenocarcinoma (dated by TCRdb to the early 2020s). For context, the study as a whole: The study used immune gene expression, TCR sequencing and multiplex immunofluorescence to profile the immune contexture of lung adenocarcinoma precursors and invasive adenocarcinoma. The immune data were integrated with whole exome sequencing and methylation data obtained from the same cohort of nodules. A total of about 53 patients with pulmonary nodules who underwent surgical resection were included in the overall cohort. The TCR sequencing data were obtained from around 46 patients. Resected precursor lesions (AAH, AIS, MIA) and invasive adenocarcinomas were compared against paired morphologically normal lung tissue. Sample size was determined by specimen availability and not by a prior power calculation. POLYSOLVER was used to infer Class I HLA alleles from exome data, while LOHHLA was used to detect allele-specific HLA loss. According to the study, 105 samples were used for TCR sequencing. Summary of the overall study and its limitations: The highest top T cell clone frequencies were observed in normal lung, and a progressive decrease in top T cell clone frequencies appeared to occur from AAH through AIS, MIA and invasive adenocarcinoma. Clonality was highest in normal lung, while later-stage lesions appeared to show lower clonality but higher T cell density and diversity. Findings were based on association rather than direct causation; larger cohorts with long-term follow-up and longitudinal biopsies were deemed needed. All patients were from Japan and China, so applicability to Western populations was uncertain.

Resection was performed on patients in Japan or China between about 2013 and 2018. Two lung cancer pathologists independently confirmed the histologic diagnosis of each case on H&E slides. The AllPrep DNA/RNA FFPE Kit was used to isolate DNA from FFPE tissue. This clone is large (0.1 to 1%) in terms of sample share. Its binding antigen is unknown. The record has no base qualities; no much larger clone is one base away. The CDR3, from cysteine to phenylalanine, totals 15 residues. Only CDR3 DNA remains: 45 bases, in frame from the first base. The germline V gene provides CDR1 KGHSH and CDR2 LQKENI. V is cut by 1 base and J by 1 base, and the space between the germline ends is 10 bases. The immunoSEQ hsTCRbeta Kit was used to sequence TCR beta CDR3 regions from DNA. Regarding the original processing steps: The ImmunoSEQ Analyzer was used to analyse the TCR sequencing data. T cell clonality was calculated on productive rearrangements as 1 minus Pielou's evenness. To measure T cell diversity, the inverse Simpson index was applied to productive templates. T cell density was defined as TCR beta template counts normalized to usable DNA, with usable DNA estimated by amplifying and sequencing housekeeping genes. Two-sided Kruskal-Wallis tests were used to compare TCR metrics across histologic stages. The clones in this table, taken by TCRdb from immuneACCESS, are in-frame only. Not every clone is retained; where verified, under half of the shortfall comes from an unresolved V gene, and the cause of the rest is unknown. The DNA was the basis for D and trimming; V, J and clone size are from that table. Within this sample are several thousand clones, with approximately 84% of them counted one time only. The ten top clones hold about 14% of the sample.

The TCR originated in a person aged 50-69 years with lung adenocarcinoma. The V and J genes are TRBV18 and TRBJ1-1; confidence is insufficient to name the D gene. Source material: FFPE normal lung tissue adjacent to the tumor. The CDR3 is CASSPRQKSNTEAFF. The DNA reads as follows: TGTGCCAGCTCACCACGGCAGAAATCGAACACTGAAGCTTTCTTT.